This T cell receptor beta chain is drawn from a study of T cells in Graves' hyperthyroidism and ophthalmopathy. Study-wide results and caveats: From stable hyperthyroidism, ophthalmopathy was separated by a 13 V-J model.

The CDR3 regions of TCR beta were amplified from RNA transcripts. Carried out on the TCR CDR3, a first-round RT-PCR used the HTBI primer set. From the multiplex PCR reads, TCRdb called clonotypes with MiXCR, one entry per CDR3 protein. The table includes some 210,000 distinct CDR3 sequences, 15% to 20% detected once. The CDR3 is 17 residues long. The V and J ends lost 0 bases and 2 bases, in that order; junction bases with no gene match: 8. Germline assignment: CDR1 SGDLS and CDR2 YYNGEE. Concerning this clonotype: Its target is unknown.

The rearrangement uses TRBV9 and TRBJ2-1, with TRBD1 matching 7 bases. Sequenced material: blood. The source of this sequence is a man aged 50 or older with Graves' hyperthyroidism. In DNA, the CDR3 is TGTGCCAGCAGCGTAGGGGGACAGTCCGGGACCTACAATGAGCAGTTCTTC. This sequence encodes CASSVGGQSGTYNEQFF. The full variable domain, rest sourced from reference TRBV9 and TRBJ2-1, is DSGVTQTPKHLITATGQRVTLRCSPRSGDLSVYWYQQSLDQGLQFLIQYYNGEERAKGNILERFSAQQFPDLHSELNLSSLELGDSALYFCASSVGGQSGTYNEQFFGPGTRLTVL.